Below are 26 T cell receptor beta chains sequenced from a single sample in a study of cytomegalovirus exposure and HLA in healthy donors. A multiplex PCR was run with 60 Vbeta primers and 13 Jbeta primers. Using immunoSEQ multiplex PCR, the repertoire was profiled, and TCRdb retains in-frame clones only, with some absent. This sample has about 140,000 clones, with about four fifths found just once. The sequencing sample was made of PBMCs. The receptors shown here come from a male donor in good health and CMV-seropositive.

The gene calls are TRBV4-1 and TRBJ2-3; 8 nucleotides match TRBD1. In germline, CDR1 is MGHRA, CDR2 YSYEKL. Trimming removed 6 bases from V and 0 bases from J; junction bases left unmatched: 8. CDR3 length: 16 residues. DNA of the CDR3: TGCGCCAGCAGACCGGACAGGGCGGAGAGCACAGATACGCAGTATTTT. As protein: CASRPDRAESTDTQYF.

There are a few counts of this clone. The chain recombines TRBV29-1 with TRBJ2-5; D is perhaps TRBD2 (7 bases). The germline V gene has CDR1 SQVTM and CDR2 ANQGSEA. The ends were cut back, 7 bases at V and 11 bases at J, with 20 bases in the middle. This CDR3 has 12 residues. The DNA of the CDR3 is TGCAGCGGAGGGGGGGTATCGGGAGAGCAGTACTTC. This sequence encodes CSGGGVSGEQYF.

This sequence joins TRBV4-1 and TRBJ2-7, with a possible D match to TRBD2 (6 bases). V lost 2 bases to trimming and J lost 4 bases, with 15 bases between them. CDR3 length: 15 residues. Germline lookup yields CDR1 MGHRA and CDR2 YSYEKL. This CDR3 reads CASSQPIRGIYEQYF. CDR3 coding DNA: TGCGCCAGCAGCCAACCTATACGCGGGATTTACGAGCAGTACTTC.

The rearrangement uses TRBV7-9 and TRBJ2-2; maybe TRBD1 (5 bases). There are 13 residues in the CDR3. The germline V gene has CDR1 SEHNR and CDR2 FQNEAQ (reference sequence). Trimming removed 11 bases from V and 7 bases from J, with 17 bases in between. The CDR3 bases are TGTGCCGTACAGGACCTCAAACTCGGGGAGCTGTTTTTT. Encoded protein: CAVQDLKLGELFF.

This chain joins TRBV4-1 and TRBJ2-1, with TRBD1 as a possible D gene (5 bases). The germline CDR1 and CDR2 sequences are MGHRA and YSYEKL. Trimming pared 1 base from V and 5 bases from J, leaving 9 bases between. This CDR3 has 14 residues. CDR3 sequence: CASSQGGGDNEQFF. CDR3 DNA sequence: TGCGCCAGCAGCCAAGGGGGCGGAGACAATGAGCAGTTCTTC.

The CDR3: CATSSPSEGAYEQYF. The CDR3 DNA follows: TGTGCCACCAGCAGTCCCTCGGAGGGGGCGTACGAGCAGTACTTC. The V and J genes are TRBV15 and TRBJ2-7; D might be TRBD1 (7 bases). V lost 3 bases and J 4 bases, leaving 16 bases between the germline ends. This CDR3 region has 15 residues. CDR1 and CDR2 (germline): LNHNV, YYDKDF (reference sequence).

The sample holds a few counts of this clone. The CDR3, as DNA: TGCGCCAGTAAGACAGGGGGTTTCGGGGAGCTGTTTTTT. This codes for CASKTGGFGELFF. V is TRBV5-1 and J is TRBJ2-2; 9 bases are shared with TRBD1. This CDR3 has 13 residues. J was trimmed by 7 bases and V by 8 bases; bases with no gene match: 6. Looked up from germline, CDR1 is SGHRS and CDR2 is YFSETQ.

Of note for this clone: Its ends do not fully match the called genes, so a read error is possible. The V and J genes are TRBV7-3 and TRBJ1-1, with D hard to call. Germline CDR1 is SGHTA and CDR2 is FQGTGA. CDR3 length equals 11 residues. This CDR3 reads CASRADGGGNF. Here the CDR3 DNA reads TGTGCCAGCAGGGCCGACGGTGGCGGGAACTTT.

The CDR3 nucleotides are TGTGCCAGCAGCCCCGGACAGCTCTCCTACGAGCAGTACTTC. This sequence encodes CASSPGQLSYEQYF. The chain is built from TRBV7-6 and TRBJ2-7; the D gene is possibly TRBD1 (6 bases). The CDR3 is made up of 14 amino acids. Trimming pared 5 bases from V and 0 bases from J, leaving 11 bases between. The germline CDR1 and CDR2 sequences are SGHVS and FNYEAQ.

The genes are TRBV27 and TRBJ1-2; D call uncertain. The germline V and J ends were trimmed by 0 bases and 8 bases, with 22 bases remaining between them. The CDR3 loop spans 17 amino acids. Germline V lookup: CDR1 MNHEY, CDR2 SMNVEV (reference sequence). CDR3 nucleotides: TGTGCCAGCAGTTTATCGCGAGGTACTATGACGCTCCAGGGCTACACCTTC. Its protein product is CASSLSRGTMTLQGYTF.

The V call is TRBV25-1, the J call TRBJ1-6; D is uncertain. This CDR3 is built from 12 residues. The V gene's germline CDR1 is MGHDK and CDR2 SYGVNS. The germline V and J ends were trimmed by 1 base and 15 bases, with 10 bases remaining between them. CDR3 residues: CASSEWADRLHF. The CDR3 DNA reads TGTGCCAGCAGTGAATGGGCAGATCGCCTCCACTTT.

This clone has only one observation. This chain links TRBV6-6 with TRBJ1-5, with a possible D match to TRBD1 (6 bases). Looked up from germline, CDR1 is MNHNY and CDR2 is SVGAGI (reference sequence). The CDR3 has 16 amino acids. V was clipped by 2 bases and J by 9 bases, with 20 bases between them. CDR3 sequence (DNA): TGTGCCAGCAGTTACCCCAAGGCACAGGGCGGTGGGCCCCAGCATTTT. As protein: CASSYPKAQGGGPQHF.

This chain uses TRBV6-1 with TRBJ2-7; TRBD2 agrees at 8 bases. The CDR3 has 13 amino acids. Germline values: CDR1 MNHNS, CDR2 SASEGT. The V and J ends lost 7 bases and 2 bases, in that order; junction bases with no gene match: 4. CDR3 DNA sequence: TGTGCCAGCACCCCCGGGGGGGCCTACGAGCAGTACTTC. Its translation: CASTPGGAYEQYF.

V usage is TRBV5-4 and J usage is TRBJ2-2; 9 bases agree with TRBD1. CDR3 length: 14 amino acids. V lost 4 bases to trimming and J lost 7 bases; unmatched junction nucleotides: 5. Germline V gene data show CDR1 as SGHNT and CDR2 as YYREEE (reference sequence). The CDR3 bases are TGTGCCAGCAGCGGGGGACAGGGTGTCGGGGAGCTGTTTTTT. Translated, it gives CASSGGQGVGELFF.

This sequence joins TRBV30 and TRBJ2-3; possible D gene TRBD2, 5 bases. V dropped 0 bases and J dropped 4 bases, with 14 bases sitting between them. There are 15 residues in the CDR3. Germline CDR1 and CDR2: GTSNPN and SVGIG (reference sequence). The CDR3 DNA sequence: TGTGCCTGGAGTGTTGTTAGCGCAATATCAGATACGCAGTATTTT. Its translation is CAWSVVSAISDTQYF.

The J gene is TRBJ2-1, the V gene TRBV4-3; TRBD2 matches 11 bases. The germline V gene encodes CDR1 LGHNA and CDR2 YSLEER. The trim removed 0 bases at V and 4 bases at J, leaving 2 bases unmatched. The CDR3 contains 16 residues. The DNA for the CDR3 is TGCGCCAGCAGCCAAGATGGGACTAGCGGATACAATGAGCAGTTCTTC. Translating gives CASSQDGTSGYNEQFF.

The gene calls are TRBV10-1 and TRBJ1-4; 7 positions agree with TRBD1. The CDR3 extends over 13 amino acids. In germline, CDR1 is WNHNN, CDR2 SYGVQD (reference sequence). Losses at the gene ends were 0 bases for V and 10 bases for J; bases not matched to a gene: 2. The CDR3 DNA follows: TGCGCCAGCAGTGAGTCACAGGGGCGAAAACTGTTTTTT. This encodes CASSESQGRKLFF.

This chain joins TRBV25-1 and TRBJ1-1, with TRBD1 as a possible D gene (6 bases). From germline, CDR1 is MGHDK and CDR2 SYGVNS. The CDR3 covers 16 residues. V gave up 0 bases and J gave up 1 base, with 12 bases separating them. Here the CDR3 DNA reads TGTGCCAGCAGTGAATATTTGACAGGACCGAACACTGAAGCTTTCTTT. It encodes CASSEYLTGPNTEAFF.

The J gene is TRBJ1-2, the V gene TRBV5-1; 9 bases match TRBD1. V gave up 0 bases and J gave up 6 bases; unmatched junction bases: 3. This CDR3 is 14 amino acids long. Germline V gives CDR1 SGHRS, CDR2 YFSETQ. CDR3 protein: CASSLGDRVDGYTF. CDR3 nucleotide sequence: TGCGCCAGCAGCTTGGGGGACAGGGTAGATGGCTACACCTTC.

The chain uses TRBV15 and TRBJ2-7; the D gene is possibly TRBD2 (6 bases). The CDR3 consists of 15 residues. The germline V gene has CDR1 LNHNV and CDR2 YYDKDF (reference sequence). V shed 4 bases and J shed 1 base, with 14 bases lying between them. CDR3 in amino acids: CATSKTRDLSYEQYF. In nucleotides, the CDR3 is TGTGCCACCAGCAAAACCCGGGACTTGTCCTACGAGCAGTACTTC.

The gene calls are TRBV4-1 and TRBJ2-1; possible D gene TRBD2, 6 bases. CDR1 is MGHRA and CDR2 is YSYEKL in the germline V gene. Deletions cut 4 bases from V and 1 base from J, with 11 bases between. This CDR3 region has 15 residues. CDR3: CASSPDGGSYNEQFF. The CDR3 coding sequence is TGCGCCAGCAGCCCAGATGGGGGGTCCTACAATGAGCAGTTCTTC.

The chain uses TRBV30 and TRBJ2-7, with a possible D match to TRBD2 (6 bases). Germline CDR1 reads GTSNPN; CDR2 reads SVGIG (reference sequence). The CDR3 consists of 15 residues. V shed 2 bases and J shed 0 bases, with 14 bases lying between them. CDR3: CAWSRQRAFSYEQYF. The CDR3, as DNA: TGTGCCTGGAGTCGACAGCGGGCGTTCTCCTACGAGCAGTACTTC.

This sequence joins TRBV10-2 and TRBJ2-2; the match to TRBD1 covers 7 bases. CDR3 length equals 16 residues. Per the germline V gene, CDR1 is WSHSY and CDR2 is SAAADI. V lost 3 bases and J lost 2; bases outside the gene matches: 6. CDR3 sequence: CASSDVKGANTGELFF. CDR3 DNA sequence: TGCGCCAGCAGTGATGTGAAGGGGGCTAACACCGGGGAGCTGTTTTTT.

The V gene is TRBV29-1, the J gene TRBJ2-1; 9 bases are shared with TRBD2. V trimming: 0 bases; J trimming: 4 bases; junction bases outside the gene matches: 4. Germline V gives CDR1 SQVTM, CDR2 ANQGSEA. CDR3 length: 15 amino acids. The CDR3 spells CSVEEEAGGYNEQFF. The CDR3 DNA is TGCAGCGTTGAAGAGGAGGCGGGGGGGTACAATGAGCAGTTCTTC.

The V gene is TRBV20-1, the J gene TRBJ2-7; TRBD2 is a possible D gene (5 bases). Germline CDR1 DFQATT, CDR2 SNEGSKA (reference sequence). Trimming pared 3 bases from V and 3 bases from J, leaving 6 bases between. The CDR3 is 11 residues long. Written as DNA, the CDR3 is TGCAGTGCTAGGGGAGACTACGAGCAGTACTTC. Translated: CSARGDYEQYF.

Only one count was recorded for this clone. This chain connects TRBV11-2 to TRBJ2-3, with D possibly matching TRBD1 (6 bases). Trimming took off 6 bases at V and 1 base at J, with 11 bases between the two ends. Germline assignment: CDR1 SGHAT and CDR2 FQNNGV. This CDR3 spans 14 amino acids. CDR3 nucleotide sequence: TGTGCCAGCAGGTTGGCAGGGGGCACAGATACGCAGTATTTT. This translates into CASRLAGGTDTQYF.